What follows describes a single T cell receptor (beta chain). Its antigen is still unknown. The sample holds no much larger clone one base away, and base qualities are not on file. V was cut back by 7 bases and J by 4 bases, leaving a gap of 22 bases between them. The CDR3 measures 16 amino acids from cysteine to phenylalanine. CDR3 DNA is the only sequence kept; it has 48 bases, read in frame from the first base. Based on the germline V gene, the CDR1 and CDR2 sequences are SNHLY and FYNNEI. Taken with the paper, the label for time point translates to: roughly 2 years on ibrutinib. Roughly 2 micrograms of genomic DNA were extracted from cryopreserved PBMCs for TCR beta library preparation. High-throughput TCR beta sequencing was performed on longitudinal blood samples from CLL patients receiving ibrutinib monotherapy. Patients were enrolled in a phase 2 open-label single-center ibrutinib monotherapy trial.

This entry is derived from a study of cytotoxic CD8 clonotypes in ibrutinib-treated CLL (dated by TCRdb to about 2021). A note on the overall study: The cohort included about 15 treatment-naive and around 10 relapsed/refractory patients; some 18 were IGHV unmutated. Longitudinal samples were obtainable from about 30% of the roughly 90 participants in the trial. Samples averaged around 280,000 productive templates and some 91,000 productive rearrangements. Partial responses were observed in roughly 25 patients and complete responses in 2; after a median follow-up of 68 months, remission was maintained in roughly 15 patients and progression was observed in some 12. The response samples were drawn at a median of around eleven months into treatment, with a range of about 6 to 40 months. Patients were still on ibrutinib when every remission and progressive disease sample was collected. Cryopreserved peripheral blood mononuclear cells were collected at three points: before therapy, at response, and at either sustained remission or disease progression. Study-level results and caveats: Public clonotypes were found to be uncommon and were observed to contract or remain stable during treatment; the increase in clonality was shown to reflect expansion of private clonotypes at ibrutinib response. Sustained-remission and progressing patients did not have matched sampling times, and lymph node repertoires were not examined. At baseline, clonality was higher than in age-matched healthy donors and showed a strong correlation with circulating CD8+ T-cell counts. Clonality rose at ibrutinib response, remained stable during sustained remission, and dropped back toward baseline at progression.

On a MiSeq, deep resolution sequencing aimed for a depth between 1 in 1 million and 1 in 200,000 T cells, with each clonotype covered 10x on average. The immunoSEQ hsTCRB Kit was used to generate the TCR beta libraries. Turning to the authors' computational methods: ImmunoSEQ Data Assistant and ImmunoSEQ Analyzer were used for data analysis, and V, D and J genes were assigned according to IMGT definitions. Clonality was computed as one minus normalized Shannon entropy of productive rearrangement frequencies, ranging from 0 to 1. Only overrepresented clonotypes making up at least 0.05% of the repertoire of each patient were included in the public clonotype analysis. Thirteen age-matched healthy donor repertoires from immuneACCESS served as clonality controls. TCRdb mirrors the immuneACCESS table, restricted to in-frame sequences. Some clones are absent from its copies; in checked studies, under half trace to an unresolved V gene, and the reason for the others is unknown. V and J calls and clone size are given by that table; D and trimming were obtained from the DNA. The sample data list about 250,000 clones, and under 80% of these were observed just once. The ten largest clones take up 15% to 17% of the sample.

The starting material was PBMCs, obtained after 24 months of ibrutinib treatment. The chain is assembled from TRBV2 and TRBJ1-1; the D region possibly corresponds to TRBD1 (6 bases align). This TCR came from a human donor with chronic lymphocytic leukemia. The DNA reads as follows: TGTGCCAGCATAGGCAAACGAACAGGGTCGGCCACTGAAGCTTTCTTT. Its translation reads: CASIGKRTGSATEAFF.